One sample yielded the 30 T cell receptor beta chains listed below, sequenced in a study of cytomegalovirus exposure and HLA in healthy donors. 13 Jbeta primers and 60 Vbeta primers were used for the PCR. Here immunoSEQ multiplex PCR was the method, and the copy in TCRdb shows in-frame clones only, minus some. The sample lists roughly 180,000 clones, about 83% seen once, with around 2.6% in the top ten. The sample taken for sequencing was PBMCs. Receptor source: a female donor in good health and CMV-seronegative.

The chain employs TRBV6-1 and TRBJ2-7, with 11 bases aligning to TRBD2. There are 14 residues in the CDR3. Trimming at V came to 8 bases and at J to 4 bases, leaving 7 bases not matched to a gene. Germline V gene lookup returns CDR1 MNHNS and CDR2 SASEGT. The CDR3 sequence is CASYSGRALYEQYF. The CDR3, as DNA: TGTGCCAGCTATAGCGGGAGGGCATTGTACGAGCAGTACTTC.

The CDR3 sequence is CASSAPPSYEQYF. CDR3 DNA sequence: TGTGCCAGCAGCGCACCACCTAGCTACGAGCAGTACTTC. The chain is built from TRBV5-6 and TRBJ2-7; D is unresolved. CDR3 length: 13 residues. V lost 4 bases and J lost 3, with 11 bases in between. Germline CDR1 reads SGHDT; CDR2 reads YYEEEE. Supplemented by reference TRBV5-6 and TRBJ2-7, the full variable domain reads DAGVTQSPTHLIKTRGQQVTLRCSPKSGHDTVSWYQQALGQGPQFIFQYYEEEERQRGNFPDRFSGHQFPNYSSELNVNALLLGDSALYLCASSAPPSYEQYFGPGTRLTVT.

V gene TRBV20-1 combines with J gene TRBJ2-3; D call uncertain. The length of the CDR3 is 11 residues. From germline, CDR1 is DFQATT and CDR2 SNEGSKA (reference sequence). Trimming took off 1 base at V and 3 bases at J, with 2 bases between the two ends. The CDR3 reads CSARATDTQYF. The CDR3 coding sequence is TGCAGTGCTAGAGCGACAGATACGCAGTATTTT.

The J gene is TRBJ2-1, the V gene TRBV18; 8 bases match TRBD2. Germline V gene data show CDR1 as KGHSH and CDR2 as LQKENI. CDR3 length: 16 amino acids. With V trimmed by 0 bases and J by 4 bases, 5 bases remained unmatched. CDR3 sequence: CASSPPGLDYYNEQFF. The DNA for the CDR3 is TGTGCCAGCTCACCACCGGGACTAGATTATTACAATGAGCAGTTCTTC.

This clone was observed once. The chain joins TRBV7-3 to TRBJ2-2; TRBD2 agrees at 8 bases. This CDR3 spans 16 amino acids. Germline lookup yields CDR1 SGHTA and CDR2 FQGTGA. The V segment lost 5 bases and the J segment 1 base; nucleotides outside the gene matches: 6. DNA for the CDR3: TGTGCCAGCAGCCCCGGGAGGGCCCAGAACACCGGGGAGCTGTTTTTT. Translation gives CASSPGRAQNTGELFF.

This chain uses TRBV6-1 with TRBJ1-2, with 9 positions matching TRBD1. Germline CDR1 reads MNHNS; CDR2 reads SASEGT. There are 13 residues in the CDR3. With 6 bases clipped from V and 8 bases from J, the junction kept 7 bases outside the gene matches. This chain's CDR3 is CASRIGTGWGYTF. CDR3 nucleotides: TGTGCCAGCAGAATCGGGACAGGGTGGGGCTACACCTTC.

V is TRBV9 and J is TRBJ2-3; a possible D gene is TRBD2 (5 bases). Germline CDR1 is SGDLS and CDR2 is YYNGEE. Trimming left V 2 bases short and J 4 bases short, with 17 bases between. The CDR3 runs to 16 residues. CDR3 DNA: TGTGCCAGCAGCGTTGGTGGGAGTACGGTCGCAGATACGCAGTATTTT. Translating gives CASSVGGSTVADTQYF.

This sequence joins TRBV30 and TRBJ2-3; D unclear. The V gene's germline CDR1 is GTSNPN and CDR2 SVGIG (reference sequence). V lost 2 bases and J lost 3, with 3 bases in between. The CDR3 totals 11 residues. The CDR3 DNA reads TGTGCCTGGAGTACAACAGATACGCAGTATTTT. The encoded protein is CAWSTTDTQYF.

This clone was observed once. The V gene is TRBV19, the J gene TRBJ2-1; TRBD1 agrees at 8 bases. J was trimmed by 6 bases and V by 3 bases; bases with no gene match: 4. From germline, CDR1 is LNHDA and CDR2 SQIVND (reference sequence). CDR3 length: 14 amino acids. This CDR3 is CASSILTGGNEQFF. CDR3 DNA: TGTGCCAGTAGTATTCTCACAGGGGGCAATGAGCAGTTCTTC.

The chain uses TRBV5-8 and TRBJ1-2; 10 bases fit TRBD1. Germline CDR1 SGHTS, CDR2 YDEGEE. This CDR3 is 13 amino acids long. J gave up 7 bases and V 4 bases, and 4 bases lay outside the gene matches. CDR3 sequence: CASSKGTGVGYTF. DNA for the CDR3: TGTGCCAGCAGCAAAGGGACAGGGGTTGGCTACACCTTC.

This clone has a single count. A junction boundary mismatches the germline segment, possibly from a read error. This sequence joins TRBV7-7 and TRBJ2-3, with 7 bases matching TRBD1. The CDR3 length is 14 residues. The germline gives CDR1 SSHAT, CDR2 FNYEAQ (reference sequence). The CDR3 sequence: CASSSGGATDTQYF. Written as DNA, the CDR3 is TGTGCTAGCAGCTCAGGGGGAGCCACAGATACGCAGTATTTT.

With regard to this clone: In the same sample, other DNA sequences code for this CDR3. The genes are TRBV28 and TRBJ2-7, with 7 bases fitting TRBD2. The CDR3 totals 14 residues. Germline assignment: CDR1 MDHEN and CDR2 SYDVKM. With V trimmed by 10 bases and J by 2 bases, 11 bases remained unmatched. CDR3 DNA: TGTGCCACCAATAAGGGGCTAGCGGCCTACGAGCAGTACTTC. Translated, it gives CATNKGLAAYEQYF.

Of note for this clone: One end of the junction fails to match germline, which may point to a read error. The J gene is TRBJ1-2, the V gene TRBV28, with 7 bases matching TRBD1. The germline gives CDR1 MDHEN, CDR2 SYDVKM. There are 9 residues in the CDR3. For the CDR3, the DNA is TGTGCCAGCAGTCCCGGGACAGTCTTC. This encodes CASSPGTVF.

V usage is TRBV19 and J usage is TRBJ2-1, with 8 nucleotides matching TRBD2. The germline V gene encodes CDR1 LNHDA and CDR2 SQIVND (reference sequence). The CDR3 loop spans 18 amino acids. The V segment lost 10 bases and the J segment 0 bases; nucleotides outside the gene matches: 17. This CDR3 reads CATQPQRAGVSSYNEQFF. DNA of the CDR3: TGTGCCACCCAACCCCAACGAGCGGGAGTCAGCTCCTACAATGAGCAGTTCTTC.

The rearrangement links TRBV7-9 to TRBJ2-7, with D perhaps TRBD2 (5 bases). Germline V CDR1 and CDR2: SEHNR, FQNEAQ (reference sequence). The CDR3 contains 15 residues. Trimming pared 5 bases from V and 2 bases from J, leaving 16 bases between. DNA of the CDR3: TGTGCCAGCAGCAAGCTAGAGGGCAGAGCCTACGAGCAGTACTTC. Its translation: CASSKLEGRAYEQYF.

The V gene is TRBV5-5, the J gene TRBJ2-7; 8 nucleotides match TRBD2. This CDR3 contains 15 residues. Germline V CDR1 and CDR2: SGHKS, YYEKEE (reference sequence). J was trimmed by 2 bases and V by 4 bases; bases with no gene match: 8. The CDR3: CASSRPGLGTYEQYF. CDR3 nucleotides: TGTGCCAGCAGCCGACCGGGACTAGGAACCTACGAGCAGTACTTC.

This clone appeared a single time. The chain is built from TRBV9 and TRBJ2-7, with 8 bases fitting TRBD1. The CDR3 consists of 15 residues. Germline V gene data show CDR1 as SGDLS and CDR2 as YYNGEE. V lost 4 bases, J lost 3 bases, and 9 bases stayed unmatched. DNA of the CDR3: TGTGCCAGCAGCATAGGACAGGGTGAGGGCTACGAGCAGTACTTC. Translating gives CASSIGQGEGYEQYF.

The CDR3 DNA is TGCAGTGCCCTACCTACAGATACGCAGTATTTT. Translated: CSALPTDTQYF. This chain connects TRBV20-1 to TRBJ2-3; D is undetermined. The germline V and J ends were trimmed by 6 bases and 3 bases, with 7 bases remaining between them. The CDR3 is 11 amino acids. Germline V gene sequence: CDR1 DFQATT, CDR2 SNEGSKA (reference sequence).

The genes are TRBV19 and TRBJ2-5; 11 bases are a match to TRBD2. CDR1 is LNHDA, CDR2 SQIVND, per germline (reference sequence). The trim removed 6 bases at V and 2 bases at J, leaving 8 bases unmatched. The CDR3 extends over 16 amino acids. The CDR3 loop is CASSKTGLAEQETQYF. The CDR3 DNA reads as TGTGCCAGTAGCAAAACGGGACTAGCGGAACAAGAGACCCAGTACTTC.

The chain carries TRBV7-6 and TRBJ2-4; 8 nucleotides agree with TRBD1. Germline-derived CDR1 and CDR2 are SGHVS and FNYEAQ. The CDR3 runs to 13 residues. The junction had 6 bases not matched to a gene; V was cut back by 5 bases and J by 9 bases. CDR3 amino acids: CASSPRTGSIQYF. The CDR3 nucleotides are TGTGCCAGCAGCCCACGGACAGGGAGCATTCAGTACTTC.

The chain employs TRBV6-5 and TRBJ2-5, with 7 bases matching TRBD1. The J call may not be correct, given that the DNA end is closer to TRBJ2-7. This CDR3 comprises 15 residues. The V gene's germline CDR1 is MNHEY and CDR2 SVGAGI. CDR3 residues: CASSYSRGLSYEQYF. For the CDR3, the DNA is TGTGCCAGCAGTTACTCAAGGGGGCTCTCCTACGAGCAGTACTTC.

In DNA form, the CDR3 reads TGTGCTAGTGGGTCGTCATTTAGCGGGAGGGCCTTGAATGAGCAGTTCTTC. It specifies CASGSSFSGRALNEQFF. The V gene is TRBV12-5, the J gene TRBJ2-1, with 11 bases fitting TRBD2. Germline trimming cut 6 bases from V and 7 bases from J; bases unmatched to any gene: 14. This CDR3 is built from 17 residues. Germline assignment: CDR1 LGHNT and CDR2 FRNRAP.

V gene TRBV15 combines with J gene TRBJ2-1; 7 bases fit TRBD2. The CDR3 has 15 residues. Trimming at V came to 4 bases and at J to 3 bases, leaving 6 bases not matched to a gene. Germline V gives CDR1 LNHNV, CDR2 YYDKDF (reference sequence). The CDR3 reads CATSKGRESYNEQFF. CDR3 sequence (DNA): TGTGCCACCAGCAAGGGGCGGGAGAGCTACAATGAGCAGTTCTTC.

The chain has TRBV28 and TRBJ2-2; TRBD1 agrees at 9 bases. Germline V gene sequence: CDR1 MDHEN, CDR2 SYDVKM. The CDR3 is 15 residues long. V lost 4 bases, J lost 6 bases, and 6 bases stayed unmatched. The CDR3 reads CASSWGQGIPGELFF. In DNA, the CDR3 is TGTGCCAGCAGTTGGGGACAGGGAATTCCCGGGGAGCTGTTTTTT.

The V gene is TRBV5-6, the J gene TRBJ2-3, with 8 bases lining up with TRBD2. From germline, CDR1 is SGHDT and CDR2 YYEEEE. V lost 6 bases to trimming and J lost 0 bases; unmatched junction nucleotides: 6. CDR3 size: 15 residues. The CDR3: CASTWASGSTDTQYF. Here the CDR3 DNA reads TGTGCCAGCACTTGGGCTAGCGGGAGCACAGATACGCAGTATTTT.

The chain is built from TRBV10-3 and TRBJ2-3; D ambiguous. The CDR3 sequence is 20 residues long. V was clipped by 0 bases and J by 0 bases, with 22 bases between them. CDR1 is ENHRY, CDR2 SYGVKD, per germline. CDR3 amino acids: CAISESKRGGPPISTDTQYF. CDR3 DNA: TGTGCCATCAGTGAGTCAAAACGTGGCGGCCCCCCGATCAGCACAGATACGCAGTATTTT.

CDR3: CASITGGAGTEAFF. CDR3 in DNA: TGTGCCAGCATAACAGGGGGCGCGGGGACTGAAGCTTTCTTT. The V call is TRBV7-2, the J call TRBJ1-1; 9 bases map to TRBD1. Germline V lookup: CDR1 SGHTA, CDR2 FQGNSA. Trimming took 7 bases from V and 5 from J; bases not matched to a gene: 8. CDR3 length: 14 residues.

This clone was observed a few times. The J gene is TRBJ2-7, the V gene TRBV9; TRBD2 might be the D (6 bases). The germline V gene encodes CDR1 SGDLS and CDR2 YYNGEE. The CDR3 is 13 amino acids. V lost 7 bases and J lost 3, with 14 bases in between. DNA for the CDR3: TGTGCCAGCGGTAGCGGCAACGGCTACGAGCAGTACTTC. Amino acids: CASGSGNGYEQYF.

This chain uses TRBV5-6 with TRBJ2-3; D is perhaps TRBD2 (5 bases). V was clipped by 2 bases and J by 7 bases, with 8 bases between them. Germline values: CDR1 SGHDT, CDR2 YYEEEE. The CDR3 runs 12 residues. The CDR3 spells CASSFGEYTQYF. The CDR3 DNA reads TGTGCCAGCAGCTTCGGGGAGTATACGCAGTATTTT.

V is TRBV14 and J is TRBJ2-5; 8 bases map to TRBD1. J lost 5 bases, V lost 5 bases, and 25 bases had no gene match. Germline lookup yields CDR1 SGHDN and CDR2 FVKESK. This CDR3 has 20 residues. CDR3 DNA sequence: TGTGCCAGCAGCTCGCGACAGGGGTACGCGGCACCGACAACGGAGGAGACCCAGTACTTC. This encodes CASSSRQGYAAPTTEETQYF.